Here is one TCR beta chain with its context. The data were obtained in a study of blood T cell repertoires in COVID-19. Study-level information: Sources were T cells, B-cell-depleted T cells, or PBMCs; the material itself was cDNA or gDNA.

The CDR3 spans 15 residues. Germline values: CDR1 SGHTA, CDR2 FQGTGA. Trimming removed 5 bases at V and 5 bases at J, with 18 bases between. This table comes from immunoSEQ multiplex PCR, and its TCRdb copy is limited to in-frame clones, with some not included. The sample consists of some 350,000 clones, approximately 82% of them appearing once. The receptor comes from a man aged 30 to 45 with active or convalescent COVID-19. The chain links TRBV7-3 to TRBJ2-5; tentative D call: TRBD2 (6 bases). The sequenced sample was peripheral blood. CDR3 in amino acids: CASSPGLPEEETQYF. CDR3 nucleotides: TGTGCCAGCAGCCCGGGACTCCCTGAGGAGGAGACCCAGTACTTC.